The present entry profiles one TCR beta chain with its context. The antigen remains unidentified. This entry belongs to a study of T cells in Graves' hyperthyroidism and ophthalmopathy. Study-level points and caveats: In blood, most of the thyroid clonotypes expanded above 0.001 were also present.

The germline V gene encodes CDR1 MNHNS and CDR2 SASEGT. Trimming took 2 bases from V and 5 from J, leaving 12 bases between them. This CDR3 is built from 14 residues. RNA transcripts were the template for amplifying TCR beta CDR3 regions. The HTBI primer set drove a first-round RT-PCR of the TCR CDR3. TCRdb processed the multiplex PCR reads anew with MiXCR; each CDR3 protein has one entry. The table lists 400,000 to 550,000 distinct CDR3 sequences, approximately 25% of them singletons. Enrolled ophthalmopathy patients presented with a Clinical Activity Score of at least 3, a NOSPECS grade of at least 4, and disease duration under 3 months. The source of the PBMCs was 9.5 to 10 ml of fresh peripheral blood.

Sequenced material: blood. The receptor's source is a woman aged 25 to 39 with Graves' ophthalmopathy. This chain joins TRBV6-1 and TRBJ2-5, with TRBD1 as a possible D gene (5 bases). CDR3 bases: TGTGCCAGCAGTGAAAGTCCAGGGATTGAGACCCAGTACTTC. This translates into CASSESPGIETQYF.